One and the same sample provided the 30 T cell receptor beta chains below, sequenced in a study of T cells in Graves' hyperthyroidism and ophthalmopathy. The TCR beta CDR3 regions underwent amplification using RNA transcripts as the source. The primer set for the first-round RT-PCR of the TCR CDR3 was HTBI. TCRdb itself ran the multiplex PCR reads through MiXCR, one entry per CDR3 protein. The table has 270,000 or so distinct CDR3 sequences, around a quarter seen once. Sequenced: blood. The source of these receptors is a man aged 35 to 55 with Graves' hyperthyroidism that later progressed to Graves' ophthalmopathy.

Only a few counts were recorded for this clonotype. The chain combines TRBV11-2 with TRBJ2-7, with 9 positions matching TRBD1. The CDR3 sequence is 16 residues long. Germline lookup yields CDR1 SGHAT and CDR2 FQNNGV. V gave up 5 bases and J gave up 3 bases; unmatched junction bases: 11. The CDR3 sequence: CASSLGTGNHHYEQYF. CDR3 nucleotides: TGTGCCAGCAGCCTGGGGACAGGGAACCACCACTACGAGCAGTACTTC.

The sample holds many counts of this clonotype. The J gene is TRBJ2-5, the V gene TRBV5-1, with D perhaps TRBD1 or TRBD2 (5 bases each). From germline, CDR1 is SGHRS and CDR2 YFSETQ. The V gene lost 2 bases and the J gene lost 5 bases, with 16 bases spanning the gap. CDR3 length: 15 amino acids. Written as DNA, the CDR3 is TGCGCCAGCAGCTTACCGGGACGAGGATTGGAGACCCAGTACTTC. As protein: CASSLPGRGLETQYF. The full variable domain, its missing parts supplied by reference TRBV5-1 and TRBJ2-5, is KAGVTQTPRYLIKTRGQQVTLSCSPISGHRSVSWYQQTPGQGLQFLFEYFSETQRNKGNFPGRFSGRQFSNSRSEMNVSTLELGDSALYLCASSLPGRGLETQYFGPGTRLLVL.

A word on this clonotype: No conserved phenylalanine or tryptophan ends this CDR3, so it is likely a read error. The gene calls are TRBV9 and TRBJ1-2; 12 bases are a match to TRBD1. The trim removed 3 bases at V and 7 bases at J, leaving 4 bases unmatched. From germline, CDR1 is SGDLS and CDR2 YYNGEE. The CDR3 is 14 residues long. CDR3 region: CASSASGQGAGYTS. The CDR3 region has the DNA TGTGCCAGCAGCGCCTCGGGACAGGGGGCTGGCTACACCTCC.

In this sample, this clonotype turned up many times. The genes are TRBV30 and TRBJ2-7, with 12 positions matching TRBD2. The CDR3 is 16 amino acids. Germline V gives CDR1 GTSNPN, CDR2 SVGIG (reference sequence). The V gene end was trimmed by 0 bases and the J gene end by 0 bases; junction bases not matched to a gene: 3. CDR3 nucleotide sequence: TGTGCCTGGAGTGTACGACTAGCGGGGGACTCCTACGAGCAGTACTTC. This sequence encodes CAWSVRLAGDSYEQYF. The variable domain in full, completed from reference TRBV30 and TRBJ2-7, reads SQTIHQWPATLVQPVGSPLSLECTVEGTSNPNLYWYRQAAGRGLQLLFYSVGIGQISSEVPQNLSASRPQDRQFILSSKKLLLSDSGFYLCAWSVRLAGDSYEQYFGPGTRLTVT.

This clonotype was seen at least ten times. V usage is TRBV10-2 and J usage is TRBJ1-1; possibly TRBD1 for D (5 bases). CDR3 length: 14 amino acids. The V and J ends lost 0 bases and 4 bases respectively, with 9 bases between them. From germline, CDR1 is WSHSY and CDR2 SAAADI. For the CDR3, the DNA is TGCGCCAGCAGTGAGTCATGGGGGGGCACTGAAGCTTTCTTT. This codes for CASSESWGGTEAFF.

Here the CDR3 DNA reads TGTGCCAGCAATAGGCTTCTCTCTGGCACTGAAGCTTTCTTT. This gives the protein CASNRLLSGTEAFF. The chain joins TRBV28 to TRBJ1-1, with D hard to call. This CDR3 has 14 residues. CDR1 MDHEN and CDR2 SYDVKM come from the germline V gene. V was pared by 7 bases and J by 4 bases, with 16 bases between.

This chain joins TRBV4-1 and TRBJ2-5; D possibly corresponds to TRBD1 (5 bases). Per the germline V gene, CDR1 is MGHRA and CDR2 is YSYEKL. CDR3 size: 15 residues. Trimming shortened V by 0 bases and J by 4 bases, and 12 bases separated the two germline ends. In nucleotides, the CDR3 is TGCGCCAGCAGCCAAGAAGTATCTGGGGCAGAGACCCAGTACTTC. Translation: CASSQEVSGAETQYF.

This clonotype was recorded many times. The rearrangement links TRBV2 to TRBJ1-2; tentative D call: TRBD1 (6 bases). Germline V gene lookup returns CDR1 SNHLY and CDR2 FYNNEI. This CDR3 is built from 13 residues. V was cut by 6 bases and J by 5 bases, with 13 bases left in between. CDR3 region: CASRTGTTYGYTF. The CDR3 DNA sequence: TGTGCCAGCAGGACCGGGACAACTTATGGCTACACCTTC.

This clonotype was detected ten times or more. The CDR3 region has the DNA TGTGCCAGCTCATACAGGGGCGGCTCCGGCTCCTATGGCTACACCTTC. It encodes CASSYRGGSGSYGYTF. The rearrangement links TRBV18 to TRBJ1-2, with TRBD1 identical over 7 bases. Germline V lookup: CDR1 KGHSH, CDR2 LQKENI. There are 16 residues in the CDR3. The trim removed 5 bases at V and 4 bases at J, leaving 13 bases unmatched.

V is TRBV28 and J is TRBJ1-2; 7 bases agree with TRBD1. Germline CDR1 and CDR2: MDHEN and SYDVKM. The V gene end was trimmed by 7 bases and the J gene end by 0 bases; junction bases not matched to a gene: 8. The CDR3 sequence is 15 residues long. The CDR3 bases are TGTGCCAGCATACAGACAGGGAGGTCTAACTATGGCTACACCTTC. It is translated as CASIQTGRSNYGYTF.

J is TRBJ1-5 and V is TRBV24-1; D gene unclear. V lost 0 bases to trimming and J lost 7 bases, with 12 bases between them. Germline V gives CDR1 KGHDR, CDR2 SFDVKD. The CDR3 runs 15 residues. The CDR3 DNA follows: TGTGCCACCAGTGATTTGCAACTACGGCGACAGCCCCAGCATTTT. This gives the protein CATSDLQLRRQPQHF.

Only a few counts were recorded for this clonotype. The chain employs TRBV12-3 or TRBV12-4 and TRBJ2-7; perhaps D is TRBD1 or TRBD2 (5 bases each). V shed 6 bases and J shed 5 bases, with 17 bases lying between them. The CDR3 is 14 residues long. The CDR3, as DNA: TGTGCCAGCAGCTCCTACCCCGGGGCCAACGAGCAGTACTTC. Translating gives CASSSYPGANEQYF.

This clonotype was counted between two and nine times. V is TRBV27 and J is TRBJ2-7; a possible D gene is TRBD2 (6 bases). The CDR3 extends over 15 amino acids. The germline V gene has CDR1 MNHEY and CDR2 SMNVEV (reference sequence). Trimming pared 5 bases from V and 0 bases from J, leaving 14 bases between. The CDR3 DNA reads as TGTGCCAGCAGTCCGACGCGGGAACCCTCCTACGAGCAGTACTTC. It codes for CASSPTREPSYEQYF.

In this sample, this clonotype turned up many times. The rearrangement uses TRBV11-2 and TRBJ2-5; 7 nucleotides line up with TRBD1. The trim removed 1 base at V and 5 bases at J, leaving 10 bases unmatched. The CDR3 is made up of 16 amino acids. CDR1 and CDR2 from the germline V gene are SGHAT and FQNNGV. The CDR3 loop reads CASSLVRGQGYETQYF. DNA for the CDR3: TGTGCCAGCAGCTTAGTAAGGGGGCAGGGGTACGAGACCCAGTACTTC.

The gene calls are TRBV12-3 or TRBV12-4 and TRBJ1-2, with D possibly matching TRBD1 (5 bases). Between the trimmed V and J ends, which lost 6 bases and 10 bases, there was a span of 12 bases. The CDR3 runs to 11 residues. The CDR3 DNA reads as TGTGCCAGCAGGAAGGGGAGATTCTACACCTTC. Translation gives CASRKGRFYTF.

This clonotype was recorded at least ten times. The chain has TRBV7-9 and TRBJ1-1; D perhaps matches TRBD1 (5 bases). V shed 3 bases and J shed 5 bases, with 16 bases lying between them. CDR3 length: 15 residues. From germline, CDR1 is SEHNR and CDR2 FQNEAQ (reference sequence). CDR3 DNA sequence: TGTGCCAGCAGCTTGGTTTTTGGCAGGGAAACTGAAGCTTTCTTT. Translating it yields CASSLVFGRETEAFF.

V and J are TRBV7-8 and TRBJ1-1; D unclear. The CDR3 has 12 residues. Germline V gene sequence: CDR1 SGHVS, CDR2 FQNEAQ. The V end lost 1 base, the J end lost 10 bases, and 10 bases lay between the germline ends. Here the CDR3 reads CASSLERSTAFF. The CDR3 DNA reads as TGTGCCAGCAGCTTAGAGAGGAGTACAGCTTTCTTT.

J is TRBJ2-7 and V is TRBV6-2 or TRBV6-3; TRBD2 might be the D (6 bases). V lost 7 bases and J lost 2, with 12 bases in between. This CDR3 has 13 amino acids. In germline, CDR1 is MNHEY, CDR2 SVGEGT. The CDR3 is CASKSGVAYEQYF. DNA of the CDR3: TGTGCCAGCAAATCGGGAGTGGCCTACGAGCAGTACTTC.

This clonotype has at least ten counts. This chain connects TRBV20-1 to TRBJ2-7; 11 bases map to TRBD2. V gave up 3 bases and J gave up 0 bases; unmatched junction bases: 7. This CDR3 contains 16 residues. Germline lookup yields CDR1 DFQATT and CDR2 SNEGSKA (reference sequence). This CDR3 reads CSARSLAGGNSYEQYF. The CDR3, as DNA: TGCAGTGCTAGGTCCCTAGCGGGAGGCAACTCCTACGAGCAGTACTTC.

This clonotype was recorded many times. V is TRBV30 and J is TRBJ1-5; D is perhaps TRBD1 (5 bases). This CDR3 has 12 amino acids. Trimming stripped 4 bases from V and 2 bases from J, with 6 bases between. Per germline, CDR1 GTSNPN and CDR2 SVGIG (reference sequence). Here the CDR3 reads CAWMGGNQPQHF. The CDR3 DNA sequence: TGTGCCTGGATGGGGGGCAATCAGCCCCAGCATTTT.

This clonotype appeared many times. The CDR3 coding sequence is TGTGCCAGCACCGACCAATTAGTGGGGGGGCGAGAACTGTTTTTT. It translates to CASTDQLVGGRELFF. The chain uses TRBV28 and TRBJ1-4; a weak D match, TRBD1 (6 bases). V was trimmed by 7 bases and J by 12 bases, leaving 24 bases between them. This CDR3 is 15 amino acids long. The V gene's germline CDR1 is MDHEN and CDR2 SYDVKM.

This chain links TRBV12-3 or TRBV12-4 with TRBJ2-5; 10 bases match TRBD2. After removal of 3 bases from V and 5 bases from J, the junction contained 3 bases not matched to a gene. This CDR3 has 14 residues. CDR3 sequence: CASSFLGLAETQYF. DNA for the CDR3: TGTGCCAGCAGTTTTTTGGGACTAGCGGAGACCCAGTACTTC.

This clonotype has a count of ten or more. The rearrangement links TRBV14 to TRBJ2-7, with D unresolved. This CDR3 region has 14 residues. The ends were cut back, 0 bases at V and 3 bases at J, with 9 bases in the middle. Germline loops: CDR1 SGHDN, CDR2 FVKESK. The CDR3, as DNA: TGTGCCAGCAGCCAAGATAGGGAAGGCTACGAGCAGTACTTC. Protein sequence: CASSQDREGYEQYF.

The table lists this clonotype with many counts. This chain links TRBV12-5 with TRBJ2-2; 7 bases line up with TRBD1. Unmatched junction bases numbered 3, after V lost 5 bases and J lost 0 bases. From germline, CDR1 is LGHNT and CDR2 FRNRAP. This CDR3 contains 15 residues. The CDR3: CASGPQGANTGELFF. CDR3 in DNA: TGTGCTAGTGGTCCGCAGGGGGCGAACACCGGGGAGCTGTTTTTT.

This clonotype has ten or more counts. The chain is built from TRBV4-1 and TRBJ2-5; 9 nucleotides line up with TRBD2. CDR3 size: 16 residues. The V gene's germline CDR1 is MGHRA and CDR2 YSYEKL. V shed 1 base and J 5 bases; nucleotides not matched to a gene: 8. CDR3 protein: CASSQGVSGSMETQYF. The DNA of the CDR3 is TGCGCCAGCAGCCAAGGGGTTAGCGGGAGTATGGAGACCCAGTACTTC.

The chain links TRBV15 to TRBJ1-1; TRBD1 is a possible D gene (6 bases). V was shortened by 0 bases and J by 7 bases, with 15 bases between the two germline ends. Germline CDR1 reads LNHNV; CDR2 reads YYDKDF (reference sequence). This CDR3 is built from 15 residues. Written as DNA, the CDR3 is TGTGCCACCAGCAGAGATACGATGGGGGCGGGTGAAGCTTTCTTT. Amino acids: CATSRDTMGAGEAFF.

The chain uses TRBV19 and TRBJ1-1; D remains ambiguous. Germline V CDR1 and CDR2: LNHDA, SQIVND (reference sequence). V was clipped by 7 bases and J by 2 bases, with 14 bases between them. The CDR3 is 14 residues long. The CDR3: CASTDPTINTEAFF. CDR3 bases: TGTGCCAGTACCGATCCGACAATTAACACTGAAGCTTTCTTT. Based on the CDR3 plus reference TRBV19 and TRBJ1-1, the full variable domain is DGGITQSPKYLFRKEGQNVTLSCEQNLNHDAMYWYRQDPGQGLRLIYYSQIVNDFQKGDIAEGYSVSREKKESFPLTVTSAQKNPTAFYLCASTDPTINTEAFFGQGTRLTVV.

This clonotype was counted many times. The V and J genes are TRBV30 and TRBJ1-1, with a weak D call TRBD1 (5 bases). The length of the CDR3 is 11 residues. CDR1 and CDR2 from the germline V gene are GTSNPN and SVGIG (reference sequence). V was cut by 4 bases and J by 12 bases, with 15 bases left in between. CDR3 sequence: CAWKKLRGTFF. CDR3 DNA sequence: TGTGCCTGGAAAAAACTAAGGGGTACTTTCTTT. Full variable domain (missing parts from reference TRBV30 and TRBJ1-1): SQTIHQWPATLVQPVGSPLSLECTVEGTSNPNLYWYRQAAGRGLQLLFYSVGIGQISSEVPQNLSASRPQDRQFILSSKKLLLSDSGFYLCAWKKLRGTFFGQGTRLTVV.

The V call is TRBV12-3 or TRBV12-4, the J call TRBJ2-7; D tentatively fits TRBD1 or TRBD2 (5 bases each). V was pared by 3 bases and J by 3 bases, with 15 bases between. The CDR3 covers 15 residues. CDR3 in amino acids: CASSLRGGFNYEQYF. CDR3 bases: TGTGCCAGCAGTTTGAGGGGCGGATTTAACTACGAGCAGTACTTC.

This clonotype was found many times. V gene TRBV25-1 combines with J gene TRBJ2-2; D is uncertain. CDR1 is MGHDK, CDR2 SYGVNS, per germline. Trimming stripped 1 base from V and 1 base from J, with 13 bases between. The CDR3 runs 17 residues. The CDR3: CASSESRVFQNTGELFF. The DNA for the CDR3 is TGTGCCAGCAGTGAATCGCGTGTATTCCAGAACACCGGGGAGCTGTTTTTT.